Here is one TCR beta chain with its context. TCRdb's copy holds only in-frame clones and misses some; the assay was immunoSEQ multiplex PCR. The repertoire holds about 140,000 clones, with about 91% as singletons. This sample was included in a study of control samples from healthy donors and cancer patients. This CDR3 is 16 amino acids long. Germline V gene data show CDR1 as LNHDA and CDR2 as SQIVND (reference sequence). The ends were cut back, 5 bases at V and 0 bases at J, with 11 bases in the middle. This sequence joins TRBV19 and TRBJ1-6; D not resolved. The receptor's source is a man aged 18 to 30 in good health. Sequencing was performed on blood. CDR3 sequence reads: CASSPLVGSYNSPLHF. DNA for the CDR3: TGTGCCAGTAGTCCCCTGGTTGGCTCCTATAATTCACCCCTCCACTTT.